Many counts were recorded for the clone carrying this TCR beta chain. As yet, its antigen is unknown. This entry comes from a study of early T cells in non-severe SARS-CoV-2 infection. At the level of the study: Chains were unpaired, as sequencing was done on bulk RNA from unsorted whole blood. Study-wide results and caveats: Private and CD4 specificities were missed by VDJdb matching, which favored anti-spike CD8 responses.

Separate cDNA molecules each had unique molecular identifiers attached to them. Via MiXCR, TCRdb re-called the 5' RACE reads, giving one row per CDR3 protein. Of some 33,000 distinct CDR3 sequences listed, approximately 5% were seen once; the top ten hold roughly 13%. From germline, CDR1 is MNHEY and CDR2 SVGEGT. The CDR3 is 17 amino acids. Between the trimmed V and J ends, which lost 3 bases and 1 base, there was a span of 18 bases. V gene TRBV6-2 or TRBV6-3 combines with J gene TRBJ1-1; D possibly corresponds to TRBD1 (5 bases). This clonotype originated in an adult who was a healthcare worker with PCR-confirmed SARS-CoV-2 infection or an uninfected control (not recorded which). The sample taken for sequencing was whole blood. CDR3 residues: CASSYPRWGGENTEAFF. The CDR3 region has the DNA TGTGCCAGCAGTTATCCCCGATGGGGAGGGGAGAACACTGAAGCTTTCTTT.